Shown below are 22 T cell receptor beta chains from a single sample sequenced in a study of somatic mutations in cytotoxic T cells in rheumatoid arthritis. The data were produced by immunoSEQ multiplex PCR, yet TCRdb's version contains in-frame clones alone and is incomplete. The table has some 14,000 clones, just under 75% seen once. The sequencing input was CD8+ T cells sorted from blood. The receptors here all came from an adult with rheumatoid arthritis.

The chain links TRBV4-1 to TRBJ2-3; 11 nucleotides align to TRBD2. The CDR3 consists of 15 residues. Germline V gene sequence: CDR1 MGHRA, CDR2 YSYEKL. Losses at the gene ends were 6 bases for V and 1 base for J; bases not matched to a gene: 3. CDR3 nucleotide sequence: TGCGCCAGCAGAGCGGGACTAGCGGGCACAGATACGCAGTATTTT. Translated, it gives CASRAGLAGTDTQYF.

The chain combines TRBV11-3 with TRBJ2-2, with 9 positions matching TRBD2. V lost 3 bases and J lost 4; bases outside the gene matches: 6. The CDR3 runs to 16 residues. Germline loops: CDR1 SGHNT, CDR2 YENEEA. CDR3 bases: TGTGCCAGCAGCTTGAACCTAGCGGGGTTCACCGGGGAGCTGTTTTTT. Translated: CASSLNLAGFTGELFF.

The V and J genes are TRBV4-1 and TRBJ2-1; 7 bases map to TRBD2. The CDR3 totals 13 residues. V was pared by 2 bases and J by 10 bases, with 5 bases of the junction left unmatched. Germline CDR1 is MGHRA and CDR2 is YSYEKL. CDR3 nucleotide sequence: TGCGCCAGCAGCCAAAGGCTGGGAGGGGAGCAGTTCTTC. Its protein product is CASSQRLGGEQFF.

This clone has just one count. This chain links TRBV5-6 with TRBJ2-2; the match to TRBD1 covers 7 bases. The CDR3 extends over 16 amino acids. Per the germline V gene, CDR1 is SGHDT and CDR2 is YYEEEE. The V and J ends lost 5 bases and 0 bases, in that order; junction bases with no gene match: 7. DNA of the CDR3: TGTGCCAGCAGGGTAGGGGGCGCTTCGAACACCGGGGAGCTGTTTTTT. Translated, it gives CASRVGGASNTGELFF.

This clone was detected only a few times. The CDR3 is CASSAVGASGSVYEQYF. CDR3 nucleotide sequence: TGTGCCAGCAGTGCCGTGGGAGCGAGCGGGAGTGTGTACGAGCAGTACTTC. The genes are TRBV28 and TRBJ2-7, with TRBD2 identical over 8 bases. Germline assignment: CDR1 MDHEN and CDR2 SYDVKM. V lost 5 bases to trimming and J lost 4 bases; unmatched junction nucleotides: 16. The CDR3 extends over 17 amino acids.

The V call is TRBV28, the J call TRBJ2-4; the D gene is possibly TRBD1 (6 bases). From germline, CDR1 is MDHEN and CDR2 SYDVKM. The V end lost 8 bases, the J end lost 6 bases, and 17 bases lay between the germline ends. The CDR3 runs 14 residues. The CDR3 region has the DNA TGTGCCAGCCAGAGCAGGGGCTACGGAAACATTCAGTACTTC. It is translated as CASQSRGYGNIQYF.

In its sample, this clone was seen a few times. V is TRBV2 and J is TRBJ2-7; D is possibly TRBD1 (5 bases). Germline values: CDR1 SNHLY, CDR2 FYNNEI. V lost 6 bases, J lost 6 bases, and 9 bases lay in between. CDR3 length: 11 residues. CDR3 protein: CASRDKLEQYF. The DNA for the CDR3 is TGTGCCAGCAGGGACAAACTCGAGCAGTACTTC.

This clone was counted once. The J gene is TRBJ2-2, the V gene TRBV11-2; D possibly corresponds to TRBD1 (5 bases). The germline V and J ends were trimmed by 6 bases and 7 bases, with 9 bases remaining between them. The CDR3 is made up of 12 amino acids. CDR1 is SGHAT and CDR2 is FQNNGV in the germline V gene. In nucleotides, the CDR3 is TGTGCCAGCAGAAGGGGTAACGGGGAGCTGTTTTTT. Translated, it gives CASRRGNGELFF.

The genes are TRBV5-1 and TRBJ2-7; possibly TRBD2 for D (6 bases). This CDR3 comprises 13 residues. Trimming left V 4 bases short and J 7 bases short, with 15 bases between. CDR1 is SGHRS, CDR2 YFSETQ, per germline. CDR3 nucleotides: TGCGCCAGCAGCCCCGGGGGTCCGGTGGAGCAGTACTTC. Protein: CASSPGGPVEQYF. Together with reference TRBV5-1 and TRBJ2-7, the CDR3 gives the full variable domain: KAGVTQTPRYLIKTRGQQVTLSCSPISGHRSVSWYQQTPGQGLQFLFEYFSETQRNKGNFPGRFSGRQFSNSRSEMNVSTLELGDSALYLCASSPGGPVEQYFGPGTRLTVT.

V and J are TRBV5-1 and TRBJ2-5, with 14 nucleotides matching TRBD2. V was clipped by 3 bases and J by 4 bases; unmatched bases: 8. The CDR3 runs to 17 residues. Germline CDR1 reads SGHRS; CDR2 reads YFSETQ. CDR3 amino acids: CASSYRTSGRRGETQYF. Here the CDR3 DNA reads TGCGCCAGCAGCTACCGGACTAGCGGGAGGCGGGGAGAGACCCAGTACTTC. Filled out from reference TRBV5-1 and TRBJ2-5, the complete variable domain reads KAGVTQTPRYLIKTRGQQVTLSCSPISGHRSVSWYQQTPGQGLQFLFEYFSETQRNKGNFPGRFSGRQFSNSRSEMNVSTLELGDSALYLCASSYRTSGRRGETQYFGPGTRLLVL.

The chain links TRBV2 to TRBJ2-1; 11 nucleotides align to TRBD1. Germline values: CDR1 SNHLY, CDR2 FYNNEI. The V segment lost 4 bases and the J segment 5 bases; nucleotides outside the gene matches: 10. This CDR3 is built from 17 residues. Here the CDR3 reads CASSATLGQGAHNEQFF. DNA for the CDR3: TGTGCCAGCAGTGCAACTTTAGGACAGGGGGCCCACAATGAGCAGTTCTTC.

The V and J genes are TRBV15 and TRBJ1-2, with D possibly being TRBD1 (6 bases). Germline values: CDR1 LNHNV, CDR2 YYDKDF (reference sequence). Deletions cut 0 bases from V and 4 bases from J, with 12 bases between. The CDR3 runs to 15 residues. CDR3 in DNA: TGTGCCACCAGCAGAGATTTGGGGGGGCGCTATGGCTACACCTTC. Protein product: CATSRDLGGRYGYTF.

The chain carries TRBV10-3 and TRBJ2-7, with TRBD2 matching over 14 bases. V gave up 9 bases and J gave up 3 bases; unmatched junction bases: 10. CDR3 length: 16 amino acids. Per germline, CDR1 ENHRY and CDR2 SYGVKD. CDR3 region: CAILGLAGEGFYEQYF. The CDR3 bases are TGTGCCATACTGGGACTAGCGGGGGAAGGATTCTACGAGCAGTACTTC.

The chain's CDR3 is CASSIYGGGHNEQFF. Here the CDR3 DNA reads TGTGCCAGTAGTATCTACGGGGGCGGGCACAATGAGCAGTTCTTC. The chain combines TRBV19 with TRBJ2-1; TRBD1 or TRBD2 may be the D gene (6 bases each). This CDR3 has 15 amino acids. The germline V and J ends were trimmed by 3 bases and 5 bases, with 14 bases remaining between them. The germline V gene has CDR1 LNHDA and CDR2 SQIVND (reference sequence). Full variable domain (missing parts from reference TRBV19 and TRBJ2-1): DGGITQSPKYLFRKEGQNVTLSCEQNLNHDAMYWYRQDPGQGLRLIYYSQIVNDFQKGDIAEGYSVSREKKESFPLTVTSAQKNPTAFYLCASSIYGGGHNEQFFGPGTRLTVL.

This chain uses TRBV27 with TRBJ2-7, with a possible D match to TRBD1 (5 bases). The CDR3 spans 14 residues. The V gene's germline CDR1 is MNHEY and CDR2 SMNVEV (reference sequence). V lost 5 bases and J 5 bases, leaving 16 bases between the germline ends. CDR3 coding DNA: TGTGCCAGCAGTCCCCTGGACATGACCCACGAGCAGTACTTC. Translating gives CASSPLDMTHEQYF.

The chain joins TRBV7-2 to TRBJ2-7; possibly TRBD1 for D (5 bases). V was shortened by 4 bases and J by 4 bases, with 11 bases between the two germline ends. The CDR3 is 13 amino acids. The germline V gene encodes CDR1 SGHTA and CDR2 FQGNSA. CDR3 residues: CASSSIPGYEQYF. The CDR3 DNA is TGTGCCAGCAGCTCTATACCAGGGTACGAGCAGTACTTC. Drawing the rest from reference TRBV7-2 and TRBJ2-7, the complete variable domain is GAGVSQSPSNKVTEKGKDVELRCDPISGHTALYWYRQSLGQGLEFLIYFQGNSAPDKSGLPSDRFSAERTGGSVSTLTIQRTQQEDSAVYLCASSSIPGYEQYFGPGTRLTVT.

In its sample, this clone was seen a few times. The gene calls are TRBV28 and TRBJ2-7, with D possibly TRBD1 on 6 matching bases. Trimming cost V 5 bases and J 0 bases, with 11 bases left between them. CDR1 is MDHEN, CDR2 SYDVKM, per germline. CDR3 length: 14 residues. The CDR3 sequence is CASSLQGSSYEQYF. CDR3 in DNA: TGTGCCAGCAGTCTACAGGGAAGCTCCTACGAGCAGTACTTC.

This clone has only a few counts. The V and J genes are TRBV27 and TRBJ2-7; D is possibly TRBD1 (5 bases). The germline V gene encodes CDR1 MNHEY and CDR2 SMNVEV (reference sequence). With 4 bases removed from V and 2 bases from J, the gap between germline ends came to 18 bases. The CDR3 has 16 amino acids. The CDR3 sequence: CASSSGFMGQTYEQYF. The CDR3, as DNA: TGTGCCAGCAGTTCCGGCTTCATGGGGCAGACCTACGAGCAGTACTTC.

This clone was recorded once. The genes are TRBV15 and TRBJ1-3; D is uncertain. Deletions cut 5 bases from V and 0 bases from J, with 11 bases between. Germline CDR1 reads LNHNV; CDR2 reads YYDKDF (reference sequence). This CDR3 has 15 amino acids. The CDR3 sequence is CATSAEFVSGNTIYF. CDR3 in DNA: TGTGCCACCAGCGCAGAGTTCGTCTCTGGAAACACCATATATTTT.

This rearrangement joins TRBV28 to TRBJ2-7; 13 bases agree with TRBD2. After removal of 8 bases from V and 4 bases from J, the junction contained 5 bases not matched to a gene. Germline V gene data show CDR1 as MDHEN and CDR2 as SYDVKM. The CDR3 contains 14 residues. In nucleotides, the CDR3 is TGTGCCAGCGAAAGGACTAGCGGGAGTTACGAGCAGTACTTC. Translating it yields CASERTSGSYEQYF.

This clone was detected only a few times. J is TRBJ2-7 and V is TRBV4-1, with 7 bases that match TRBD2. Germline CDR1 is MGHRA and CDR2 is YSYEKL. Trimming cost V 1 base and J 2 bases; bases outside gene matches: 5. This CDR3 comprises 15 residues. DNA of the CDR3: TGCGCCAGCAGCCAAGCGCGGGGGATGGCCTACGAGCAGTACTTC. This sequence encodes CASSQARGMAYEQYF.

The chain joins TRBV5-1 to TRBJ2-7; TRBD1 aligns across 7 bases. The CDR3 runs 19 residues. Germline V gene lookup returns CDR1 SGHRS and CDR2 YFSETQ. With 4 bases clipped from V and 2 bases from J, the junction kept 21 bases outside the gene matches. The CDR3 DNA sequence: TGCGCCAGCAGCCGCTTAATCGATGTTTCCGGGACAGTCCCCTACGAGCAGTACTTC. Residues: CASSRLIDVSGTVPYEQYF.